Each of the 6 T cell receptor beta chains below was sequenced from the same sample in a study of control samples from healthy donors and cancer patients. The table came from immunoSEQ multiplex PCR; TCRdb's copy has only in-frame clones and leaves some out. This table holds around 250,000 clones, more than 65% found once. Specimen: PBMCs. The receptor set was obtained from a woman aged 55-69 years with lung cancer.

This clone was detected only once. The chain joins TRBV29-1 to TRBJ1-3, with D uncertain. Deletions cut 4 bases from V and 3 bases from J, with 7 bases between. Germline V CDR1 and CDR2: SQVTM, ANQGSEA. The CDR3 length is 12 residues. CDR3 DNA sequence: TGCAGCGTTGGGGTAAATGGAAACACCATATATTTT. Protein: CSVGVNGNTIYF.

This chain uses TRBV5-4 with TRBJ1-2; a possible D gene is TRBD1 (6 bases). Trimming took off 0 bases at V and 8 bases at J, with 11 bases between the two ends. CDR3 length: 13 residues. Looked up from germline, CDR1 is SGHNT and CDR2 is YYREEE (reference sequence). Here the CDR3 reads CASSLAGVEGYTF. The CDR3 DNA follows: TGTGCCAGCAGCTTGGCAGGGGTCGAAGGCTACACCTTC.

The chain links TRBV5-6 to TRBJ2-1; D ambiguous. Trimming cost V 1 base and J 7 bases, with 6 bases left between them. This CDR3 has 12 amino acids. Looked up from germline, CDR1 is SGHDT and CDR2 is YYEEEE. The CDR3 loop is CASSLLGNEQFF. The CDR3 DNA reads TGTGCCAGCAGCTTGCTTGGGAATGAGCAGTTCTTC.

The chain recombines TRBV5-1 with TRBJ2-6; weak D call: TRBD1 (5 bases). Trimming pared 0 bases from V and 0 bases from J, leaving 22 bases between. Germline V lookup: CDR1 SGHRS, CDR2 YFSETQ. This CDR3 region has 21 residues. CDR3 amino acids: CASSLGRGPDAFGSGANVLTF. The CDR3 DNA sequence: TGCGCCAGCAGCTTGGGAAGGGGCCCGGACGCTTTTGGCTCTGGGGCCAACGTCCTGACTTTC.

The chain couples TRBV24-1 to TRBJ2-5; a weak D match, TRBD2 (6 bases). The CDR3 has 13 amino acids. The V and J ends lost 5 bases and 1 base respectively, with 7 bases between them. CDR1 and CDR2 (germline): KGHDR, SFDVKD. The CDR3 sequence is CATSGGVQETQYF. CDR3 DNA: TGTGCCACCAGTGGCGGGGTCCAAGAGACCCAGTACTTC.

A word on this clone: The sample holds other DNA sequences that translate to the same CDR3. The genes are TRBV3-1 (or the pseudogene TRBV3-2) and TRBJ2-7; D not certain. The germline V gene has CDR1 LGHDT and CDR2 YNNKEL (reference sequence). The CDR3 loop spans 15 amino acids. The V end lost 1 base, the J end lost 3 bases, and 13 bases lay between the germline ends. This CDR3 is CASSQVSGSFYEQYF. For the CDR3, the DNA is TGTGCCAGCAGCCAAGTCAGTGGGTCCTTCTACGAGCAGTACTTC.